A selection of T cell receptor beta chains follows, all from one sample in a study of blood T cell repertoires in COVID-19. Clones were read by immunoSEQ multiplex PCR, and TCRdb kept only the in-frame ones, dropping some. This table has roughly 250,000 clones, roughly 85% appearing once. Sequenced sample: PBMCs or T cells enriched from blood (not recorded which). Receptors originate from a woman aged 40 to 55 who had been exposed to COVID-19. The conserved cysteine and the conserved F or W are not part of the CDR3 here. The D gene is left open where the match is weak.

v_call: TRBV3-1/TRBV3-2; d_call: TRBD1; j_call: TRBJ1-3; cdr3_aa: ASSQYPRQGVGNTIY
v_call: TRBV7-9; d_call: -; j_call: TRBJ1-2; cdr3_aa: ASSSRGFYGYT
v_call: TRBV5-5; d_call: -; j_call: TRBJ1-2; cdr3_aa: ASSLEGTGLGYT
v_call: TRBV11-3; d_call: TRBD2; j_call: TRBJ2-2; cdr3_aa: ASSLASTSLHGELF
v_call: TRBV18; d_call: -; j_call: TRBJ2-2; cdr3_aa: ASSLDSQNTGELF
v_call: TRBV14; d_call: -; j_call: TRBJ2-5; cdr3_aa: ASSQDMSDTAY
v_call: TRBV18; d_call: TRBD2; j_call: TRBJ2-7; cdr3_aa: ASSPRGVAGDSYEQY
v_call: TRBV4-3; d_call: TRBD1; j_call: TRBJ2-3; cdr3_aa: ASSQDKEDRVTDTQY
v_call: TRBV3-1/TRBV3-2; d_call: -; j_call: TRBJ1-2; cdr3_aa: ASSQDGGEYGYT
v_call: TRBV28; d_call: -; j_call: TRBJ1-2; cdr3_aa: ASSNRYYGYT
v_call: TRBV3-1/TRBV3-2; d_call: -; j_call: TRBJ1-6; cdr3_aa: ASSQEVPLRNSPLH
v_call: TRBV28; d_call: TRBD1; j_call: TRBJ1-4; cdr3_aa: ASCHRPGGYNEKLF
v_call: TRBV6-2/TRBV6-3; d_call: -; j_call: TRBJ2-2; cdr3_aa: ASSLQGYRELF
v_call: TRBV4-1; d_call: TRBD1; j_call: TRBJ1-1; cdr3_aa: ASSQPGTGPNTEAF
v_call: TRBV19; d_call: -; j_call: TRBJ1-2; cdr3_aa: ASSPTTVGYT
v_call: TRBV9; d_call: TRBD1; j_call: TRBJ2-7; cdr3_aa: ASSPYGDREDEQY
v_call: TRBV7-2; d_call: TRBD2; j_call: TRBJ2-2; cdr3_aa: ASSLGLAGGPNTGELF
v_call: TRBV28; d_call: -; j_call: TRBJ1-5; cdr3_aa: ATYGGGPQTAQH
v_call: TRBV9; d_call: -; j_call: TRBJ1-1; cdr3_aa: ASSQSKQGGTEAF
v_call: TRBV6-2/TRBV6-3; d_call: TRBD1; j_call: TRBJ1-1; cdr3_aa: ASSKQGAAEAF
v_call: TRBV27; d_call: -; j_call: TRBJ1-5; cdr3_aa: ASRFQGTGQPQH
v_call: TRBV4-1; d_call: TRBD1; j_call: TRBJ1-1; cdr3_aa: ASSRPDRGDTEAF
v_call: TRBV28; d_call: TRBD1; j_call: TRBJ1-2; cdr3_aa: ASSLTDRADGYT
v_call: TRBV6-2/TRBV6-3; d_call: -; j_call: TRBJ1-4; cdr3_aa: ASSYGQLSNEKLF
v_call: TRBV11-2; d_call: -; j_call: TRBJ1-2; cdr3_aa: ASRFTSGKWYGYT
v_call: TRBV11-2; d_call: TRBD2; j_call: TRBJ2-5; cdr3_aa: ASSLGRLAGDQETQY
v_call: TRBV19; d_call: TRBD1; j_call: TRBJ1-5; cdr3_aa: ASIGTGLGNQPQH
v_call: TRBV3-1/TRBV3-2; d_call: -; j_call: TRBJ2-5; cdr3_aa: ASSLRQETQY
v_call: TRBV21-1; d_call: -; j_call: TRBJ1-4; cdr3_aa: ASSKPFCAGGEKLF
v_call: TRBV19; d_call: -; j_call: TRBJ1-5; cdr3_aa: ASSIDHGRRVSNQPQH
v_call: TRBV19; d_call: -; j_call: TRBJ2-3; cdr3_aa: ASATGVSWPSTDTQY
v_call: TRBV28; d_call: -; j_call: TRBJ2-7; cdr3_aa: ASSTPRRTVSYEQY
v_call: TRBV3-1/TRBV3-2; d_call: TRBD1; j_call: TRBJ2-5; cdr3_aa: ASIRTGRQQETQY
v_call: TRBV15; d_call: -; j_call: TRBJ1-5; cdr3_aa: ATSRTAGNQPQH
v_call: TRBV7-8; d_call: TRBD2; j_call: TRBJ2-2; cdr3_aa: ASSLMGTSELTGELF
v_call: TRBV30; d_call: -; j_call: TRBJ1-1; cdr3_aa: ASGEGVDMGTEAF
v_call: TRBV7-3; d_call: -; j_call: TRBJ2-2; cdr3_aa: ASSLIPNTGELF
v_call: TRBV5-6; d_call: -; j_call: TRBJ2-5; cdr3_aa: ASARGWGTQY
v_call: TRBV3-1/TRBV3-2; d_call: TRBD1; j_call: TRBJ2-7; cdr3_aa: ASSRGTGGSYEQY